A single sample is the source of the 20 T cell receptor beta chains below, sequenced in a study of T cell responses to AZD1222 COVID-19 vaccine. Clones were read by immunoSEQ multiplex PCR, and TCRdb kept only the in-frame ones, dropping some. The data contain some 150,000 clones, around nine tenths of them singletons. The source was peripheral blood, collected on day 0 of AZD1222 vaccination. These receptors were taken from an adult in good health.

The chain joins TRBV5-8 to TRBJ1-5, with D hard to call. V was cut by 2 bases and J by 0 bases, with 12 bases left in between. Germline V CDR1 and CDR2: SGHTS, YDEGEE. This CDR3 is 16 amino acids long. CDR3 nucleotides: TGTGCCAGCAGCTTTGGGAGCCCTTATAGCAATCAGCCCCAGCATTTT. As protein: CASSFGSPYSNQPQHF.

The chain couples TRBV5-4 to TRBJ1-5; D unclear. This CDR3 has 12 residues. CDR1 is SGHNT, CDR2 YYREEE, per germline (reference sequence). V lost 0 bases, J lost 7 bases, and 5 bases lay in between. CDR3 amino acids: CASSLESQPQHF. CDR3 sequence (DNA): TGTGCCAGCAGCTTGGAAAGCCAGCCCCAGCATTTT.

DNA of the CDR3: TGCGCCAGCAGCCACGTTAGCGGGGGGGACGGCTTGAATGAGCAGTTCTTC. This gives the protein CASSHVSGGDGLNEQFF. V is TRBV4-3 and J is TRBJ2-1; the match to TRBD2 covers 11 bases. With V trimmed by 3 bases and J by 7 bases, 11 bases remained unmatched. The CDR3 totals 17 residues. The V gene's germline CDR1 is LGHNA and CDR2 YSLEER.

V usage is TRBV5-5 and J usage is TRBJ1-6; tentative D call: TRBD1 (5 bases). The CDR3 runs 16 residues. CDR1 and CDR2 from the germline V gene are SGHKS and YYEKEE (reference sequence). Trimming removed 4 bases from V and 9 bases from J, with 20 bases in between. The CDR3 protein is CASSVPGGRKGSPLHF. The CDR3, as DNA: TGTGCCAGCAGCGTCCCTGGGGGAAGGAAGGGTTCACCCCTCCACTTT.

This chain links TRBV20-1 with TRBJ1-3, with 7 positions matching TRBD1. Germline V gives CDR1 DFQATT, CDR2 SNEGSKA (reference sequence). V gave up 3 bases and J gave up 2 bases; unmatched junction bases: 7. The CDR3 has 15 amino acids. The CDR3 nucleotides read TGCAGTGCTAGTCCCGTCGACAGGGCTGGAAACACCATATATTTT. This encodes CSASPVDRAGNTIYF.

The chain recombines TRBV7-9 with TRBJ1-2; tentatively, D is TRBD1 (5 bases). Trimming stripped 7 bases from V and 0 bases from J, with 21 bases between. The CDR3 has 17 residues. Germline V gene lookup returns CDR1 SEHNR and CDR2 FQNEAQ (reference sequence). The CDR3 nucleotides are TGTGCCAGCACCGAAAACGGGGCCGGCCCCACTAACTATGGCTACACCTTC. Encoded protein: CASTENGAGPTNYGYTF.

J is TRBJ1-4 and V is TRBV5-5, with D perhaps TRBD1 (6 bases). CDR3 size: 14 residues. V lost 3 bases, J lost 8 bases, and 14 bases lay in between. Per germline, CDR1 SGHKS and CDR2 YYEKEE (reference sequence). The chain's CDR3 is CASSSKGGSEKLFF. Written as DNA, the CDR3 is TGTGCCAGCAGCTCGAAGGGGGGTTCCGAAAAACTGTTTTTT.

This clone was detected only once. This chain uses TRBV5-1 with TRBJ2-1; D might be TRBD2 (6 bases). This CDR3 has 16 residues. Trimming took off 4 bases at V and 3 bases at J, with 17 bases between the two ends. Germline V gene data show CDR1 as SGHRS and CDR2 as YFSETQ. Here the CDR3 DNA reads TGCGCCAGCAGCCGGTCGGGGGTAGCGGACTACAATGAGCAGTTCTTC. It encodes CASSRSGVADYNEQFF. The variable domain in full, with the rest retrieved from reference TRBV5-1 and TRBJ2-1, is KAGVTQTPRYLIKTRGQQVTLSCSPISGHRSVSWYQQTPGQGLQFLFEYFSETQRNKGNFPGRFSGRQFSNSRSEMNVSTLELGDSALYLCASSRSGVADYNEQFFGPGTRLTVL.

This clone came up a few times. The chain uses TRBV6-5 and TRBJ2-3, with unresolved D. Germline values: CDR1 MNHEY, CDR2 SVGAGI. The germline V and J ends were trimmed by 0 bases and 5 bases, with 9 bases remaining between them. There are 14 residues in the CDR3. DNA of the CDR3: TGTGCCAGCAGTTACTCCGGACCGGAAGATACGCAGTATTTT. Protein: CASSYSGPEDTQYF.

V usage is TRBV29-1 and J usage is TRBJ2-5; a weak D match, TRBD2 (6 bases). The V end lost 6 bases, the J end lost 6 bases, and 17 bases lay between the germline ends. Germline V lookup: CDR1 SQVTM, CDR2 ANQGSEA. The CDR3 runs to 13 residues. The CDR3 is CSVSRGLAQTQYF. The CDR3 coding sequence is TGCAGCGTGTCACGAGGTCTAGCGCAGACCCAGTACTTC. The complete variable domain, with remaining parts taken from reference TRBV29-1 and TRBJ2-5, reads SAVISQKPSRDICQRGTSLTIQCQVDSQVTMMFWYRQQPGQSLTLIATANQGSEATYESGFVIDKFPISRPNLTFSTLTVSNMSPEDSSIYLCSVSRGLAQTQYFGPGTRLLVL.

This clone occurred a few times. V gene TRBV18 combines with J gene TRBJ1-2, with unresolved D. This CDR3 spans 16 amino acids. V dropped 2 bases and J dropped 2 bases, with 15 bases sitting between them. Germline CDR1 and CDR2: KGHSH and LQKENI. CDR3 bases: TGTGCCAGCTCACCAGGCTCGCAGACAAGGAACTATGGCTACACCTTC. Protein sequence: CASSPGSQTRNYGYTF.

The rearrangement joins TRBV7-2 to TRBJ2-1, with TRBD1 matching over 9 bases. Germline V CDR1 and CDR2: SGHTA, FQGNSA. The CDR3 extends over 14 amino acids. Trimming removed 7 bases from V and 5 bases from J; junction bases left unmatched: 6. CDR3 in amino acids: CASIPDRGDNEQFF. DNA of the CDR3: TGTGCCAGCATCCCGGACAGGGGCGACAATGAGCAGTTCTTC.

CDR3 DNA sequence: TGTGCCACGGGAGGTGGCTACACCTTC. Its translation: CATGGGYTF. V usage is TRBV19 and J usage is TRBJ1-2, with D unresolved. The germline V gene encodes CDR1 LNHDA and CDR2 SQIVND (reference sequence). The V gene lost 10 bases and the J gene lost 7 bases, with 7 bases spanning the gap. The length of the CDR3 is 9 residues.

A single count supports this clone. The chain recombines TRBV19 with TRBJ1-2; 8 nucleotides match TRBD1. J lost 4 bases, V lost 5 bases, and 18 bases had no gene match. The CDR3 consists of 18 residues. Germline V gene sequence: CDR1 LNHDA, CDR2 SQIVND (reference sequence). In nucleotides, the CDR3 is TGTGCCAGTAGTCCTTCAGACAGGGGCACGTCAACAGCCTATGGCTACACCTTC. Protein: CASSPSDRGTSTAYGYTF.

V usage is TRBV7-2 and J usage is TRBJ2-2; 9 bases match TRBD2. J lost 6 bases, V lost 11 bases, and 10 bases had no gene match. The germline V gene has CDR1 SGHTA and CDR2 FQGNSA. CDR3 length: 14 amino acids. This chain's CDR3 is CAQRTSASSGELFF. As DNA, the CDR3 is TGTGCCCAAAGGACTAGCGCCTCTTCCGGGGAGCTGTTTTTT.

The chain employs TRBV25-1 and TRBJ1-2; D gene unclear. This CDR3 comprises 11 residues. With 8 bases removed from V and 4 bases from J, the gap between germline ends came to 8 bases. Germline V CDR1 and CDR2: MGHDK, SYGVNS. The CDR3, as DNA: TGTGCCAGCTTAACCCTCTATGGCTACACCTTC. Translating it yields CASLTLYGYTF.

The chain is built from TRBV6-2 or TRBV6-3 and TRBJ1-5, with D perhaps matching TRBD1 (6 bases). V dropped 2 bases and J dropped 1 base, with 21 bases sitting between them. The CDR3 sequence is 19 residues long. Germline V gene sequence: CDR1 MNHEY, CDR2 SVGEGT. The CDR3: CASSYQTHRVRGSNQPQHF. CDR3 nucleotides: TGTGCCAGCAGTTACCAAACCCATCGGGTCAGGGGAAGCAATCAGCCCCAGCATTTT.

This chain joins TRBV9 and TRBJ2-7; D is possibly TRBD1 (5 bases). Germline V gene data show CDR1 as SGDLS and CDR2 as YYNGEE. CDR3 length: 12 residues. V lost 5 bases and J lost 3, with 9 bases in between. CDR3 amino acids: CASSPGFYEQYF. The CDR3 DNA sequence: TGTGCCAGCAGTCCAGGGTTCTACGAGCAGTACTTC.

This clone was counted a single time. The chain combines TRBV6-5 with TRBJ2-3, with a possible D match to TRBD2 (7 bases). Germline V gene lookup returns CDR1 MNHEY and CDR2 SVGAGI. This CDR3 region has 14 residues. Trimming cost V 6 bases and J 4 bases, with 14 bases left between them. CDR3 sequence: CASREGGPPDTQYF. The CDR3 coding sequence is TGTGCCAGCAGAGAGGGGGGGCCCCCAGATACGCAGTATTTT.

The chain employs TRBV5-6 and TRBJ2-2; possible D gene TRBD2, 5 bases. The CDR3 length is 15 residues. Germline V gene lookup returns CDR1 SGHDT and CDR2 YYEEEE. Trimming took off 4 bases at V and 2 bases at J, with 12 bases between the two ends. This CDR3 reads CASSRIGSNTGELFF. The CDR3 DNA is TGTGCCAGCAGCAGAATAGGGAGTAACACCGGGGAGCTGTTTTTT.